This T cell receptor beta chain was sequenced in a study of T cell responses to AZD1222 COVID-19 vaccine. General observations from the study: The study found Spike-specific TCR breadth and depth rose after two AZD1222 doses.

Comments on this clone: Its antigen remains unknown.

The data were produced by immunoSEQ multiplex PCR, yet TCRdb's version contains in-frame clones alone and is incomplete. The profile shows 200,000 or so clones, 85% to 90% of them singletons. The germline V and J ends were trimmed by 0 bases and 4 bases, with 17 bases remaining between them. Germline V CDR1 and CDR2: SQVTM, ANQGSEA. CDR3 length equals 16 residues. This chain links TRBV29-1 with TRBJ2-3; D is undetermined. This receptor was obtained from an adult in good health. Sequenced here: peripheral blood, sampled on day 0 of AZD1222 vaccination. As DNA, the CDR3 is TGCAGCGTTGAAGATCTAGGCCCTTTTAAACCAGATACGCAGTATTTT. As protein: CSVEDLGPFKPDTQYF.